Listed here are 26 T cell receptor beta chains from one sample, sequenced in a study of blood T cell repertoires in COVID-19. The table came from immunoSEQ multiplex PCR; TCRdb's copy has only in-frame clones and leaves some out. Of roughly 400,000 clones listed, approximately 92% were seen once; the top ten hold around 1.1%. The sequenced sample consisted of PBMCs or T cells enriched from blood (not recorded which). Receptors originate from a man aged 25-45 years who had recovered from COVID-19.

This clone was observed many times. This chain links TRBV2 with TRBJ2-7; 8 bases match TRBD1. The CDR3 runs 14 residues. V dropped 5 bases and J dropped 6; count of bases not matched to a gene: 9. Germline CDR1 and CDR2: SNHLY and FYNNEI. The CDR3: CASSPGTGGSEQYF. CDR3 nucleotide sequence: TGTGCCAGCAGTCCCGGGACAGGAGGCTCCGAGCAGTACTTC. The whole variable domain, remainder taken from reference TRBV2 and TRBJ2-7, is EPEVTQTPSHQVTQMGQEVILRCVPISNHLYFYWYRQILGQKVEFLVSFYNNEISEKSEIFDDQFSVERPDGSNFTLKIRSTKLEDSAMYFCASSPGTGGSEQYFGPGTRLTVT.

The V gene is TRBV7-2, the J gene TRBJ2-3; maybe TRBD1 (6 bases). Trimming took off 6 bases at V and 7 bases at J, with 14 bases between the two ends. This CDR3 has 13 amino acids. The germline V gene has CDR1 SGHTA and CDR2 FQGNSA. CDR3 coding DNA: TGTGCCAGCAGTCACACAGGGCGGAATACGCAGTATTTT. It encodes CASSHTGRNTQYF.

This chain connects TRBV27 to TRBJ2-1, with 14 bases lining up with TRBD2. Germline-derived CDR1 and CDR2 are MNHEY and SMNVEV (reference sequence). The V and J ends lost 8 bases and 4 bases, in that order; junction bases with no gene match: 1. The CDR3 contains 14 residues. CDR3 residues: CASGLAGGYNEQFF. For the CDR3, the DNA is TGTGCCAGCGGACTAGCGGGGGGATACAATGAGCAGTTCTTC.

The chain links TRBV28 to TRBJ1-4, with D perhaps matching TRBD1 (6 bases). The germline gives CDR1 MDHEN, CDR2 SYDVKM. Trimming took off 8 bases at V and 8 bases at J, with 27 bases between the two ends. This CDR3 is built from 17 residues. DNA for the CDR3: TGTGCCAGCTCAAATTGGGTTTACAGGGCCGTGATAGAAAAACTGTTTTTT. Residues: CASSNWVYRAVIEKLFF. The variable domain in full, completed from reference TRBV28 and TRBJ1-4, reads DVKVTQSSRYLVKRTGEKVFLECVQDMDHENMFWYRQDPGLGLRLIYFSYDVKMKEKGDIPEGYSVSREKKERFSLILESASTNQTSMYLCASSNWVYRAVIEKLFFGSGTQLSVL.

This clone was recorded a few times. The chain links TRBV11-2 to TRBJ2-2; D might be TRBD2 (5 bases). Trimming stripped 3 bases from V and 5 bases from J, with 7 bases between. CDR1 and CDR2 from the germline V gene are SGHAT and FQNNGV. CDR3 size: 13 residues. The CDR3 DNA reads TGTGCCAGCAGCTTCGAGGGAACCGGGGAGCTGTTTTTT. It codes for CASSFEGTGELFF.

This chain connects TRBV24-1 to TRBJ1-4; possible D gene TRBD1, 5 bases. With 7 bases removed from V and 5 bases from J, the gap between germline ends came to 10 bases. CDR1 KGHDR and CDR2 SFDVKD come from the germline V gene. There are 13 residues in the CDR3. CDR3 nucleotides: TGTGCCACCAGCGGGGGAAAGAATGAAAAACTGTTTTTT. Amino acid sequence: CATSGGKNEKLFF.

The CDR3 here is CASSRGSEIQYF. The CDR3 region has the DNA TGTGCCAGCAGCAGGGGCTCGGAGATTCAGTACTTC. This sequence joins TRBV9 and TRBJ2-4; D possibly corresponds to TRBD1 (5 bases). Trimming left V 4 bases short and J 10 bases short, with 12 bases between. From germline, CDR1 is SGDLS and CDR2 YYNGEE. This CDR3 comprises 12 residues.

CDR3 protein: CASSSRTSGRLYEQYF. The DNA for the CDR3 is TGTGCCAGCAGCTCAAGGACTAGCGGGAGGTTGTACGAGCAGTACTTC. J is TRBJ2-7 and V is TRBV7-9; 14 bases fit TRBD2. The CDR3 spans 16 residues. Germline trimming cut 4 bases from V and 4 bases from J; bases unmatched to any gene: 6. CDR1 SEHNR and CDR2 FQNEAQ come from the germline V gene (reference sequence).

This clone was counted once. The CDR3 DNA reads TGTGCCAGCAGCGTAGCAGGGGGTTCCCACAATGAGCAGTTCTTC. Encoded protein: CASSVAGGSHNEQFF. This chain uses TRBV9 with TRBJ2-1, with 7 bases lining up with TRBD1. Germline loops: CDR1 SGDLS, CDR2 YYNGEE. After removal of 0 bases from V and 5 bases from J, the junction contained 5 bases not matched to a gene. The length of the CDR3 is 15 residues.

This rearrangement joins TRBV19 to TRBJ1-6; no reliable D call. V was clipped by 3 bases and J by 9 bases, with 6 bases between them. Germline lookup yields CDR1 LNHDA and CDR2 SQIVND (reference sequence). The CDR3 spans 12 residues. This CDR3 is CASSIRSSPLHF. The CDR3 DNA follows: TGTGCCAGTAGTATTAGAAGTTCACCCCTCCACTTT.

The chain employs TRBV14 and TRBJ2-1; 7 nucleotides align to TRBD1. This CDR3 region has 15 residues. V gave up 1 base and J gave up 4 bases; unmatched junction bases: 4. The V gene's germline CDR1 is SGHDN and CDR2 FVKESK. DNA of the CDR3: TGTGCCAGCAGCCAAGTAGGGGGCTCATACAATGAGCAGTTCTTC. It is translated as CASSQVGGSYNEQFF. The complete variable domain, with remaining parts taken from reference TRBV14 and TRBJ2-1, reads EAGVTQFPSHSVIEKGQTVTLRCDPISGHDNLYWYRRVMGKEIKFLLHFVKESKQDESGMPNNRFLAERTGGTYSTLKVQPAELEDSGVYFCASSQVGGSYNEQFFGPGTRLTVL.

The chain links TRBV20-1 to TRBJ2-1; 10 nucleotides match TRBD2. The CDR3 contains 14 residues. Germline values: CDR1 DFQATT, CDR2 SNEGSKA (reference sequence). V shed 3 bases and J 6 bases; nucleotides not matched to a gene: 5. The CDR3 nucleotides read TGCAGTGCTAGTATGAGCGGGAGGGTCAATGAGCAGTTCTTC. Translation: CSASMSGRVNEQFF.

A remark on this clone: One junction end disagrees with the germline gene, perhaps due to a read error. The chain employs TRBV7-7 and TRBJ2-5; a weak D match, TRBD1 (6 bases). CDR1 SSHAT and CDR2 FNYEAQ come from the germline V gene (reference sequence). This CDR3 has 15 residues. As DNA, the CDR3 is TGTGCTAGCAGCTTAGCCACAGGGCTTGGGGAGACCCAGTACTTC. Translating gives CASSLATGLGETQYF.

The rearrangement joins TRBV6-5 to TRBJ1-1; weak D call: TRBD1 (6 bases). V gave up 5 bases and J gave up 4 bases, with 14 bases separating them. In germline, CDR1 is MNHEY, CDR2 SVGAGI. This CDR3 spans 14 amino acids. As DNA, the CDR3 is TGTGCCAGCAGTCAAATACAGGGTTTCACTGAAGCTTTCTTT. This encodes CASSQIQGFTEAFF.

This clone was seen just once. The chain employs TRBV11-2 and TRBJ1-2; TRBD1 might be the D (5 bases). Trimming took 4 bases from V and 4 from J, leaving 10 bases between them. Germline V gene lookup returns CDR1 SGHAT and CDR2 FQNNGV. There are 13 residues in the CDR3. This CDR3 is CASSSTGPYGYTF. The CDR3 nucleotides are TGTGCCAGCAGCTCCACAGGACCCTATGGCTACACCTTC.

The rearrangement uses TRBV15 and TRBJ1-1; TRBD1 might be the D (6 bases). Trimming cost V 2 bases and J 3 bases, with 10 bases left between them. The CDR3 consists of 14 residues. The germline V gene encodes CDR1 LNHNV and CDR2 YYDKDF (reference sequence). The CDR3, as DNA: TGTGCCACCAGCAGACCAAGACAGGACACTGAAGCTTTCTTT. This translates into CATSRPRQDTEAFF.

J is TRBJ1-6 and V is TRBV28; 7 bases map to TRBD1. Trimming at V came to 7 bases and at J to 11 bases, leaving 14 bases not matched to a gene. The germline CDR1 and CDR2 sequences are MDHEN and SYDVKM. CDR3 length: 15 residues. DNA of the CDR3: TGTGCCAGCACCGTTGGGGGTAAGACAGGGACACCCCTCCACTTT. Protein sequence: CASTVGGKTGTPLHF.

The rearrangement uses TRBV19 and TRBJ2-7; 12 bases align to TRBD1. The V and J ends lost 5 bases and 6 bases, in that order; junction bases with no gene match: 8. The CDR3 totals 15 residues. Germline CDR1 and CDR2: LNHDA and SQIVND (reference sequence). The DNA of the CDR3 is TGTGCCAGTAGTCGCGCCGGGACAGGGGGCCCCGAGCAGTACTTC. Amino acid sequence: CASSRAGTGGPEQYF.

This clone was counted a single time. The V call is TRBV19, the J call TRBJ2-2; D not certain. CDR3 length equals 14 residues. Germline CDR1 is LNHDA and CDR2 is SQIVND (reference sequence). Trimming took 6 bases from V and 0 from J, leaving 8 bases between them. Here the CDR3 reads CASRVSANTGELFF. CDR3 DNA sequence: TGTGCCAGTAGAGTCAGCGCGAACACCGGGGAGCTGTTTTTT.

This clone was observed a handful of times. The V and J genes are TRBV28 and TRBJ1-1; D not certain. The CDR3 covers 14 residues. Germline V gene lookup returns CDR1 MDHEN and CDR2 SYDVKM. The V end was cut by 4 bases, the J end by 1 base, with 10 bases between. The CDR3 coding sequence is TGTGCCAGCAGTTGGGTGGGCAGGAACACTGAAGCTTTCTTT. Encoded protein: CASSWVGRNTEAFF.

The chain joins TRBV9 to TRBJ1-6; D perhaps matches TRBD1 (6 bases). CDR1 is SGDLS, CDR2 YYNGEE, per germline. The CDR3 runs to 16 residues. V lost 4 bases, J lost 7 bases, and 18 bases lay in between. The CDR3 DNA reads TGTGCCAGCAGCCGTGAACCGGGACAAAAAAATTCACCCCTCCACTTT. This gives the protein CASSREPGQKNSPLHF.

V is TRBV7-9 and J is TRBJ2-3; 9 bases are shared with TRBD1. Losses at the gene ends were 8 bases for V and 3 bases for J; bases not matched to a gene: 9. Germline V lookup: CDR1 SEHNR, CDR2 FQNEAQ (reference sequence). This CDR3 spans 15 amino acids. The CDR3 bases are TGTGCCAGCGTCCGAGGGGACAGGGTAACAGATACGCAGTATTTT. The encoded protein is CASVRGDRVTDTQYF.

The sample holds a few counts of this clone. The genes are TRBV24-1 and TRBJ2-1; D is ambiguous. Trimming cost V 2 bases and J 5 bases, with 15 bases left between them. This CDR3 region has 16 residues. Germline CDR1 KGHDR, CDR2 SFDVKD. The DNA for the CDR3 is TGTGCCACCAGTGATTCCGGCCCCTACCGGGACAATGAGCAGTTCTTC. As protein: CATSDSGPYRDNEQFF.

This chain uses TRBV30 with TRBJ1-6; TRBD1 agrees at 7 bases. Per germline, CDR1 GTSNPN and CDR2 SVGIG (reference sequence). Unmatched junction bases numbered 14, after V lost 3 bases and J lost 9 bases. The CDR3 totals 16 residues. As DNA, the CDR3 is TGTGCCTGGAGCACCGGGGACAGTCAAAGGAGTTCACCCCTCCACTTT. It codes for CAWSTGDSQRSSPLHF.

The chain employs TRBV28 and TRBJ2-1; perhaps TRBD2 as D (5 bases). V shed 7 bases and J shed 0 bases, with 13 bases lying between them. CDR1 MDHEN and CDR2 SYDVKM come from the germline V gene. CDR3 size: 15 residues. The CDR3 sequence: CASIRGSSSYNEQFF. As DNA, the CDR3 is TGTGCCAGCATCCGAGGGTCGAGCTCCTACAATGAGCAGTTCTTC.

The chain employs TRBV3-1 (or the pseudogene TRBV3-2) and TRBJ2-7; TRBD2 matches at 10 bases. Germline V gene data show CDR1 as LGHDT and CDR2 as YNNKEL (reference sequence). This CDR3 has 16 amino acids. The V segment lost 0 bases and the J segment 4 bases; nucleotides outside the gene matches: 6. CDR3 region: CASSQDGASGRYEQYF. The DNA of the CDR3 is TGTGCCAGCAGCCAAGATGGAGCTAGCGGGAGATACGAGCAGTACTTC.